The clone carrying this TCR beta chain was seen more than once but under ten times. No antigen is known for it. This sample is drawn from a study of T cell responses to AZD1222 COVID-19 vaccine. The V end was cut by 1 base, the J end by 4 bases, with 11 bases between. In germline, CDR1 is SGHKS, CDR2 YYEKEE (reference sequence). The CDR3 covers 14 residues. Study-wide findings and caveats: Baseline antibody screening turned up just five to seven seropositive AZD1222 recipients. Regions 160-218 and 743-854 dominated among vaccine-associated CD4 TCRs spanning spike. After two AZD1222 doses, spike-specific TCR breadth and depth rose versus day 0. White British donors predominated, females outnumbered males, and clonal diversity was possibly underestimated.

Generated by immunoSEQ multiplex PCR, the TCRdb table keeps only in-frame clones and is missing some. This table holds 250,000 to 300,000 clones, almost 95% found once. The V and J genes are TRBV5-5 and TRBJ1-2; D call uncertain. This receptor was obtained from an adult who received the AZD1222 COVID-19 vaccine. This specimen consisted of peripheral blood, obtained 28 days after the second AZD1222 dose. The CDR3 nucleotides read TGTGCCAGCAGCTTGCAATCTGCCTCCTATGGCTACACCTTC. Translated: CASSLQSASYGYTF.